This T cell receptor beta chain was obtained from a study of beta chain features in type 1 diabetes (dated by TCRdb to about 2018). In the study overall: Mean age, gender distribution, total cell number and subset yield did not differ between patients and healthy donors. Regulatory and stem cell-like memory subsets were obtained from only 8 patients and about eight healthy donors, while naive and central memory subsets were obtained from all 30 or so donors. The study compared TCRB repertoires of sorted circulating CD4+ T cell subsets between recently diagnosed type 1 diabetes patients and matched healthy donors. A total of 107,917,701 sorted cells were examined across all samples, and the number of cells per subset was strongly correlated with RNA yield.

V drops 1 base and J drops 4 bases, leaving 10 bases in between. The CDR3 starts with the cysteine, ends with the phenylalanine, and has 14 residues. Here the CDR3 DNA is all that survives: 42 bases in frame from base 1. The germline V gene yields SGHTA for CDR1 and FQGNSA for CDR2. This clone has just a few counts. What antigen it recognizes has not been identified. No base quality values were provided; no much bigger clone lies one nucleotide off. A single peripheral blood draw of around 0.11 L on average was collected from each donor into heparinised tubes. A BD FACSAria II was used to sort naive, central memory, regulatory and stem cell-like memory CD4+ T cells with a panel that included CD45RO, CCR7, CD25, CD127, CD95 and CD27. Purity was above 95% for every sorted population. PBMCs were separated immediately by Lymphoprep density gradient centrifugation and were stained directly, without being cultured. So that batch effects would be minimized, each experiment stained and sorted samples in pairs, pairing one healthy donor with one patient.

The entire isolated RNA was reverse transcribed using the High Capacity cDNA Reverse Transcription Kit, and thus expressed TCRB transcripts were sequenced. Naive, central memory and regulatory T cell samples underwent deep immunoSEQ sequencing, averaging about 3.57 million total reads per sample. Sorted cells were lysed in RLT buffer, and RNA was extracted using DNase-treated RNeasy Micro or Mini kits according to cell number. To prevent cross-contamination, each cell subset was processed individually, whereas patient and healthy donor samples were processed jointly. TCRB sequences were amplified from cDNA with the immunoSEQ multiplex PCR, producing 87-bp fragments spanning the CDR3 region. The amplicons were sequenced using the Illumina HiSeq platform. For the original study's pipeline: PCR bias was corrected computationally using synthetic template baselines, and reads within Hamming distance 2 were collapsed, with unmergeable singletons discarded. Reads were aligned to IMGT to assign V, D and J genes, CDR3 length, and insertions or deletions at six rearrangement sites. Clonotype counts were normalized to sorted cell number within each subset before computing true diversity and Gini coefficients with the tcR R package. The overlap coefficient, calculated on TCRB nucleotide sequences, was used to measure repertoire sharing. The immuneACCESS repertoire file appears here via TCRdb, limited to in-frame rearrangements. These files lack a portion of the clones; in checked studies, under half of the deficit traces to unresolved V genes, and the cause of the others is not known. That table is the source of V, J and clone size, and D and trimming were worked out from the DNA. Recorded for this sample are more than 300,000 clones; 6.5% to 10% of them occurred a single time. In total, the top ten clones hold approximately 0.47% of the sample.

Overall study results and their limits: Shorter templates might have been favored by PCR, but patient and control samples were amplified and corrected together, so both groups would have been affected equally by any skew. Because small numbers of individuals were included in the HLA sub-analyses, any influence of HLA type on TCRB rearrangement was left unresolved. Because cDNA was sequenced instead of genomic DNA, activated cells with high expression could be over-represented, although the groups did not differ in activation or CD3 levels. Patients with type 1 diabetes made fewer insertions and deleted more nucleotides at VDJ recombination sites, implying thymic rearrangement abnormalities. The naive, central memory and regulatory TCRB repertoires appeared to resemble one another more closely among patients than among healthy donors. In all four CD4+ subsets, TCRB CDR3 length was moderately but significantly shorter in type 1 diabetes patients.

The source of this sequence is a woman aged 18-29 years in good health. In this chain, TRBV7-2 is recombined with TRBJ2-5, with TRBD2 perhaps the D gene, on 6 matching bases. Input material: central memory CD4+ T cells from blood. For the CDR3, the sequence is CASSLEASVETQYF. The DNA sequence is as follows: TGTGCCAGCAGCTTAGAGGCTAGCGTAGAGACCCAGTACTTC.